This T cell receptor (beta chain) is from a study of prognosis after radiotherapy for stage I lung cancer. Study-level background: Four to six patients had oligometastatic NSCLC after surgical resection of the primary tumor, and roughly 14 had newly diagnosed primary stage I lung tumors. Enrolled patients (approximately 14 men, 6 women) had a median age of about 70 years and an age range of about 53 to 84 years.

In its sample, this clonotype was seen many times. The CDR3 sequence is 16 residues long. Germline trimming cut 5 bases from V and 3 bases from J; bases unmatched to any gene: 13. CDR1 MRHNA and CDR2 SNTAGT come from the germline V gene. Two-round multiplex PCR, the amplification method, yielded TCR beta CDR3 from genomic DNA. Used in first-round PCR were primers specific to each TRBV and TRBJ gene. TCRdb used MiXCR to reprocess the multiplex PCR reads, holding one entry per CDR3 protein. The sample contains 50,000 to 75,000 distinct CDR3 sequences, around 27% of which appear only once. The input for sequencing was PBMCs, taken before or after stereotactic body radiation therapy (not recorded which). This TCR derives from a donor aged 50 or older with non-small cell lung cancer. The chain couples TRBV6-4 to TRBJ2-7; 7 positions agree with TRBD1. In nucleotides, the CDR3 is TGTGCCAGCAGTCGAGATTCCGAGACAGGGTACTACGAGCAGTACTTC. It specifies CASSRDSETGYYEQYF.